The 20 T cell receptor beta chains reported below all come from one sample, sequenced in a study of T-cell reconstitution after alpha-beta-depleted transplantation in children. During its preparation, the TCRbeta library received unique molecular identifiers. TCRdb passed the PCR reads through MiXCR, listing each CDR3 protein once. The sample has approximately 520,000 distinct CDR3 sequences, more than 9.5% seen once. The sample was PBMCs, mostly from graft donor cells, taken 180 days after TCRalphabeta/CD19-depleted stem cell transplant. These receptors came from a female patient aged 2-15 years who had a stem cell transplant for aplastic anemia, so the T cells may come from the graft donor.

The rearrangement uses TRBV5-1 and TRBJ2-1; D perhaps matches TRBD2 (5 bases). Germline V gene data show CDR1 as SGHRS and CDR2 as YFSETQ. This CDR3 has 16 amino acids. The ends were cut back, 0 bases at V and 6 bases at J, with 16 bases in the middle. This CDR3 is CASSLVSPAGINEQFF. In DNA, the CDR3 is TGCGCCAGCAGCTTGGTAAGTCCGGCCGGGATCAATGAGCAGTTCTTC.

The rearrangement joins TRBV14 to TRBJ2-1; maybe TRBD2 (6 bases). Germline-derived CDR1 and CDR2 are SGHDN and FVKESK. This CDR3 region has 14 residues. Trimming took 5 bases from V and 4 from J, leaving 12 bases between them. CDR3 bases: TGTGCCAGCAGCGGGGGGAGGTGGTACAATGAGCAGTTCTTC. Its translation: CASSGGRWYNEQFF.

The rearrangement links TRBV28 to TRBJ2-1; 14 nucleotides line up with TRBD2. Germline lookup yields CDR1 MDHEN and CDR2 SYDVKM. CDR3 size: 14 residues. The V and J ends lost 4 bases and 14 bases, in that order; junction bases with no gene match: 7. The CDR3 protein is CASSSGTSGRREFF. The CDR3 DNA sequence: TGTGCCAGCAGTTCGGGGACTAGCGGGAGAAGGGAGTTCTTC. Full variable domain (remainder filled in from reference TRBV28 and TRBJ2-1): DVKVTQSSRYLVKRTGEKVFLECVQDMDHENMFWYRQDPGLGLRLIYFSYDVKMKEKGDIPEGYSVSREKKERFSLILESASTNQTSMYLCASSSGTSGRREFFGPGTRLTVL.

This rearrangement joins TRBV4-2 to TRBJ2-7, with 11 nucleotides matching TRBD2. This CDR3 is 15 amino acids long. CDR1 is LGHNA and CDR2 is YNFKEQ in the germline V gene. The ends lost 5 bases at V and 1 base at J; junction bases unmatched: 4. CDR3 sequence: CASSKRLAGSYEQYF. CDR3 nucleotides: TGTGCCAGCAGCAAAAGACTAGCGGGGTCCTACGAGCAGTACTTC.

This clonotype showed up many times. The chain carries TRBV20-1 and TRBJ2-3; 10 nucleotides align to TRBD2. The CDR3 length is 14 residues. Germline assignment: CDR1 DFQATT and CDR2 SNEGSKA (reference sequence). Trimming took 5 bases from V and 3 from J; bases not matched to a gene: 5. In DNA, the CDR3 is TGCAGTGCTTCCCGGACTAGCGGAACAGATACGCAGTATTTT. This codes for CSASRTSGTDTQYF.

To note about this clonotype: A read error is possible here, since a much larger clone lies one base away. The chain couples TRBV7-8 to TRBJ1-2; TRBD1 might be the D (5 bases). Between the trimmed V and J ends, which lost 2 bases and 2 bases, there was a span of 9 bases. In germline, CDR1 is SGHVS, CDR2 FQNEAQ. There are 14 residues in the CDR3. The CDR3 here is CASSLKAGNYGYTF. The CDR3 DNA reads as TGTGCCAGCAGCTTAAAAGCAGGGAACTATGGCTACACCTTC.

This clonotype showed up many times. The rearrangement joins TRBV2 to TRBJ2-1; D may be TRBD2 (6 bases). Trimming stripped 6 bases from V and 11 bases from J, with 17 bases between. Germline assignment: CDR1 SNHLY and CDR2 FYNNEI. This CDR3 comprises 13 residues. Here the CDR3 DNA reads TGTGCCAGCAGGGACCTCCCGGCGGGGAAGCAGTTCTTC. Protein product: CASRDLPAGKQFF.

The rearrangement joins TRBV7-2 to TRBJ1-5; unclear D gene. The V end lost 1 base, the J end lost 3 bases, and 7 bases lay between the germline ends. The CDR3 has 14 residues. Germline values: CDR1 SGHTA, CDR2 FQGNSA. CDR3 loop: CASSLVRNNQPQHF. For the CDR3, the DNA is TGTGCCAGCAGCTTAGTCAGGAACAATCAGCCCCAGCATTTT.

J is TRBJ1-4 and V is TRBV6-1, with D perhaps TRBD1 (6 bases). Germline values: CDR1 MNHNS, CDR2 SASEGT. The V gene lost 8 bases and the J gene lost 5 bases, with 21 bases spanning the gap. The length of the CDR3 is 16 residues. The CDR3 nucleotides are TGTGCCAGCTCAGTTGGAGGGAACAGGGCGAATGAAAAACTGTTTTTT. It codes for CASSVGGNRANEKLFF.

In its sample, this clonotype was seen a few times. V is TRBV12-3 or TRBV12-4 and J is TRBJ1-2, with TRBD1 matching over 10 bases. This CDR3 region has 15 residues. Trimming cost V 5 bases and J 5 bases; bases outside gene matches: 8. The CDR3 DNA reads as TGTGCCAGCAGTCACTCCGGGACAGGGGATTATGGCTACACCTTC. Residues: CASSHSGTGDYGYTF.

This chain links TRBV7-2 with TRBJ1-5, with 9 bases aligning to TRBD1. The CDR3 extends over 16 amino acids. Germline CDR1 is SGHTA and CDR2 is FQGNSA. With 0 bases clipped from V and 6 bases from J, the junction kept 6 bases outside the gene matches. The chain's CDR3 is CASSLADTGGSQPQHF. The DNA for the CDR3 is TGTGCCAGCAGCTTAGCTGACACAGGGGGCAGTCAGCCCCAGCATTTT.

In nucleotides, the CDR3 is TGCGCCAGCAGTGACCCGTCTAGCTCACTAGATACGCAGTATTTT. Protein sequence: CASSDPSSSLDTQYF. The rearrangement uses TRBV4-1 and TRBJ2-3, with D possibly TRBD2 on 5 matching bases. The ends were cut back, 6 bases at V and 5 bases at J, with 18 bases in the middle. Germline-derived CDR1 and CDR2 are MGHRA and YSYEKL. The CDR3 runs to 15 residues.

V is TRBV11-3 and J is TRBJ2-1; 8 bases agree with TRBD2. V lost 5 bases, J lost 6 bases, and 12 bases stayed unmatched. The CDR3 spans 16 residues. Germline-derived CDR1 and CDR2 are SGHNT and YENEEA. The CDR3 coding sequence is TGTGCCAGCAGCCGAAGACCAGCGGGAGTAGGCAATGAGCAGTTCTTC. Translated, it gives CASSRRPAGVGNEQFF.

The rearrangement uses TRBV9 and TRBJ2-7, with 8 nucleotides matching TRBD1. The CDR3 has 15 residues. Per the germline V gene, CDR1 is SGDLS and CDR2 is YYNGEE. With V trimmed by 3 bases and J by 0 bases, 5 bases remained unmatched. The CDR3 region is CASSAAGQASYEQYF. The CDR3 nucleotides read TGTGCCAGCAGCGCCGCGGGACAGGCCTCCTACGAGCAGTACTTC.

This clonotype occurred a few times. The chain has TRBV12-3 or TRBV12-4 and TRBJ2-3; D might be TRBD2 (6 bases). V was clipped by 8 bases and J by 7 bases, with 22 bases between them. The CDR3 has 15 residues. The CDR3 DNA reads as TGTGCCAGCGGGGGATACTCGGCGGAGGGATATACGCAGTATTTT. Translation gives CASGGYSAEGYTQYF.

The table lists this clonotype with a few counts. The rearrangement uses TRBV5-1 and TRBJ2-2, with 11 bases fitting TRBD2. With V trimmed by 0 bases and J by 2 bases, 9 bases remained unmatched. CDR3 length: 19 residues. Germline lookup yields CDR1 SGHRS and CDR2 YFSETQ. The CDR3 nucleotides are TGCGCCAGCAGCTTGGTCCCTCTAGCGGGAGGACCAAACACCGGGGAGCTGTTTTTT. This encodes CASSLVPLAGGPNTGELFF. Supplemented by reference TRBV5-1 and TRBJ2-2, the full variable domain reads KAGVTQTPRYLIKTRGQQVTLSCSPISGHRSVSWYQQTPGQGLQFLFEYFSETQRNKGNFPGRFSGRQFSNSRSEMNVSTLELGDSALYLCASSLVPLAGGPNTGELFFGEGSRLTVL.

This clonotype was observed at least ten times. The chain recombines TRBV5-1 with TRBJ2-3, with D perhaps TRBD2 (6 bases). Deletions cut 2 bases from V and 2 bases from J, with 12 bases between. The CDR3 extends over 15 amino acids. Germline CDR1 and CDR2: SGHRS and YFSETQ. CDR3 residues: CASSFGDSYTDTQYF. In DNA, the CDR3 is TGCGCCAGCAGCTTCGGGGACTCTTACACAGATACGCAGTATTTT.

The rearrangement uses TRBV28 and TRBJ2-7, with unresolved D. V lost 2 bases to trimming and J lost 3 bases, with 11 bases between them. The CDR3 extends over 14 amino acids. Germline V gene sequence: CDR1 MDHEN, CDR2 SYDVKM. The CDR3 sequence is CASSLRAILYEQYF. CDR3 DNA: TGTGCCAGCAGTTTACGCGCGATTCTCTACGAGCAGTACTTC.

The CDR3: CASSEGLRIRFF. In DNA form, the CDR3 reads TGTGCCAGCAGCGAAGGACTACGGATAAGGTTCTTC. The rearrangement uses TRBV13 and TRBJ2-1; maybe TRBD2 (6 bases). V dropped 5 bases and J dropped 15 bases, with 17 bases sitting between them. Germline V gene lookup returns CDR1 PRHDT and CDR2 FYEKMQ (reference sequence). The CDR3 is made up of 12 amino acids.

V and J are TRBV10-3 and TRBJ1-1, with 9 positions matching TRBD1. The CDR3 consists of 12 residues. The trim removed 5 bases at V and 7 bases at J, leaving 2 bases unmatched. Germline CDR1 reads ENHRY; CDR2 reads SYGVKD. In DNA form, the CDR3 reads TGTGCCATCAGTACAGGGGGCCTTGAAGCTTTCTTT. It encodes CAISTGGLEAFF.